This T cell receptor beta chain is from a study of blood T cells in healthy people across ages. In the study overall: About one barcoded beta molecule per two T cells came from capture by template switching.

In this sample, this clonotype turned up once. Per the germline V gene, CDR1 is DFQATT and CDR2 is SNEGSKA (reference sequence). V was clipped by 5 bases and J by 9 bases; unmatched bases: 10. The CDR3 totals 14 residues. Each of the donors had around 9 milliliters of peripheral blood drawn into EDTA-treated Vacutainer tubes. A second PCR of about 7 to 11 cycles used a sample-barcoded 5' primer and a J-beta primer mix. Through a template-switch adaptor with 12 random nucleotides, each cDNA molecule received a tag. MiXCR was run by TCRdb on the 5' RACE reads, yielding one entry per CDR3 protein. The sample has about 1.5 million distinct CDR3 sequences, around two fifths seen once.

This TCR derives from a woman between 18 and 29 years old in good health. The chain carries TRBV20-1 and TRBJ2-1; 10 bases line up with TRBD2. The sequencing sample was made of blood. In DNA, the CDR3 is TGCAGTGCTGGAAGCGGGAGGGCCGGGTTTGAGCAGTTCTTC. Its protein product is CSAGSGRAGFEQFF.